The T cell receptor (beta chain) described here comes from a study of glioma-infiltrating T cells after dendritic cell vaccination. Per germline, CDR1 SQVTM and CDR2 ANQGSEA. The CDR3 is 13 amino acids. V lost 4 bases and J lost 1, with 10 bases in between. The time point is: after dendritic cell vaccination, including at tumor progression/relapse. This table comes from immunoSEQ multiplex PCR, and its TCRdb copy is limited to in-frame clones, with some not included. The table has almost 90,000 clones, around four fifths seen once; the top ten hold around 7%. The sequences come from blood, collected after dendritic cell vaccination. V usage is TRBV29-1 and J usage is TRBJ1-1; unclear D gene. This TCR was recovered from a human donor with glioblastoma. In DNA form, the CDR3 reads TGCAGCGTTGCCCCGGTCCCGAACACTGAAGCTTTCTTT. Translation gives CSVAPVPNTEAFF. Variable domain in full (rest from reference TRBV29-1 and TRBJ1-1): SAVISQKPSRDICQRGTSLTIQCQVDSQVTMMFWYRQQPGQSLTLIATANQGSEATYESGFVIDKFPISRPNLTFSTLTVSNMSPEDSSIYLCSVAPVPNTEAFFGQGTRLTVV.